The sequence of this T cell receptor beta chain was determined in a study of T cell repertoires in cytomegalovirus infection. At the level of the study: Public TCR beta signature analysis indicated the presence of both CMV infection and matching HLA type.

Trimming removed 5 bases from V and 4 bases from J, with 12 bases in between. In germline, CDR1 is SGHTA, CDR2 FQGTGA. The CDR3 has 14 residues. TCRdb re-called the reads with MiXCR, one entry per CDR3 protein. Of more than 75,000 distinct CDR3 sequences in the sample, around 32% were seen once. This clonotype has more than one count but fewer than ten. No antigen is known for it. Findings of the study overall: Cumulative frequency of public TCR beta families picked out carriers of CMV plus the relevant HLA. CMV-specific TCR beta clonotypes restricted by HLA-C were the ones dominating the ex vivo response.

This specimen consisted of CD8+ T cells from cultured PBMCs, obtained from culture after CMV antigen stimulation. This chain links TRBV7-3 with TRBJ2-1, with D possibly being TRBD1 (6 bases). The TCR was taken from a human donor in good health (CMV status not recorded). Some clones in this sample may be carry-over from other donors' samples. The CDR3 reads CASSPRTAYNEQFF. CDR3 nucleotide sequence: TGTGCCAGCAGCCCAAGGACAGCGTACAATGAGCAGTTCTTC.